The 10 T cell receptor beta chains presented below share a single source sample, sequenced in a study of cytomegalovirus exposure and HLA in healthy donors. The PCR was carried out with 60 Vbeta primers and 13 Jbeta primers. Here immunoSEQ multiplex PCR was the method, and the copy in TCRdb shows in-frame clones only, minus some. Here the sample spans about 77,000 clones, 78% being singletons. Material for sequencing was PBMCs. These receptors all stem from a man aged 35 to 55 in good health and CMV-seronegative.

The chain employs TRBV28 and TRBJ1-2; D remains unclear. CDR3 length equals 14 residues. Germline V gene lookup returns CDR1 MDHEN and CDR2 SYDVKM. Trimming pared 0 bases from V and 7 bases from J, leaving 12 bases between. The CDR3 coding sequence is TGTGCCAGCAGTTTATGGAACAGTCTCCTTGGCTACACCTTC. It encodes CASSLWNSLLGYTF.

V gene TRBV5-5 combines with J gene TRBJ2-1; 11 bases line up with TRBD2. V trimming: 4 bases; J trimming: 4 bases; junction bases outside the gene matches: 13. The CDR3 runs 18 residues. Germline V gene lookup returns CDR1 SGHKS and CDR2 YYEKEE (reference sequence). CDR3 sequence: CASSGMPYSGGEYNEQFF. The CDR3 DNA reads TGTGCCAGCAGCGGCATGCCCTATAGCGGGGGGGAGTACAATGAGCAGTTCTTC.

The chain links TRBV7-2 to TRBJ2-7; the match to TRBD1 covers 12 bases. Germline V lookup: CDR1 SGHTA, CDR2 FQGNSA. The CDR3 is made up of 14 amino acids. V lost 5 bases, J lost 6 bases, and 5 bases stayed unmatched. CDR3 residues: CASSGDRGHGEQYF. The DNA for the CDR3 is TGTGCCAGCAGCGGGGACAGGGGGCACGGCGAGCAGTACTTC.

This clone was observed a single time. This sequence joins TRBV19 and TRBJ1-1, with a possible D match to TRBD1 (5 bases). Germline-derived CDR1 and CDR2 are LNHDA and SQIVND (reference sequence). The germline V and J ends were trimmed by 1 base and 1 base, with 10 bases remaining between them. The CDR3 length is 15 residues. The CDR3 is CASSIAGQRNTEAFF. CDR3 sequence (DNA): TGTGCCAGTAGTATAGCAGGACAAAGGAACACTGAAGCTTTCTTT.

This chain joins TRBV29-1 and TRBJ2-1, with 7 nucleotides matching TRBD1. Germline assignment: CDR1 SQVTM and CDR2 ANQGSEA. This CDR3 contains 15 residues. V gave up 1 base and J gave up 2 bases; unmatched junction bases: 5. The CDR3 spells CSVEGKTGAYNEQFF. In DNA, the CDR3 is TGCAGCGTTGAAGGAAAAACAGGGGCCTACAATGAGCAGTTCTTC.

The chain is built from TRBV2 and TRBJ1-4, with no clear D. This CDR3 is 11 amino acids long. Germline CDR1 reads SNHLY; CDR2 reads FYNNEI. The V and J ends lost 5 bases and 7 bases respectively, with 5 bases between them. CDR3 sequence reads: CASSYSEKLFF. DNA for the CDR3: TGTGCCAGCAGTTATTCTGAAAAACTGTTTTTT. Looking up the rest from reference TRBV2 and TRBJ1-4 gives the full variable domain: EPEVTQTPSHQVTQMGQEVILRCVPISNHLYFYWYRQILGQKVEFLVSFYNNEISEKSEIFDDQFSVERPDGSNFTLKIRSTKLEDSAMYFCASSYSEKLFFGSGTQLSVL.

The chain combines TRBV7-3 with TRBJ2-1; 7 bases map to TRBD1. Germline CDR1 is SGHTA and CDR2 is FQGTGA. V shed 5 bases and J 2 bases; nucleotides not matched to a gene: 9. The CDR3 contains 16 residues. As DNA, the CDR3 is TGTGCCAGCAGCCCATGGTGGGGACAGCCCTACAATGAGCAGTTCTTC. Translation gives CASSPWWGQPYNEQFF.

The chain carries TRBV25-1 and TRBJ2-6; possibly TRBD2 for D (7 bases). CDR1 is MGHDK, CDR2 SYGVNS, per germline. V lost 5 bases, J lost 4 bases, and 15 bases lay in between. The CDR3 extends over 16 amino acids. CDR3: CASSKGGGLGANVLTF. In nucleotides, the CDR3 is TGTGCCAGCAGTAAGGGAGGGGGGCTAGGGGCCAACGTCCTGACTTTC.

The chain employs TRBV30 and TRBJ1-1, with TRBD1 identical over 7 bases. V lost 2 bases to trimming and J lost 4 bases; unmatched junction nucleotides: 10. Germline V gene data show CDR1 as GTSNPN and CDR2 as SVGIG (reference sequence). The CDR3 runs 15 residues. The chain's CDR3 is CAWSFLGQAATEAFF. The CDR3 bases are TGTGCCTGGAGTTTCCTCGGACAGGCCGCCACTGAAGCTTTCTTT.

The chain combines TRBV10-3 with TRBJ2-1; D gene unclear. The CDR3 is 15 residues long. Germline CDR1 is ENHRY and CDR2 is SYGVKD. Trimming stripped 4 bases from V and 0 bases from J, with 10 bases between. The CDR3, as DNA: TGTGCCATCAGTGTGACGGAGCGCTCCTACAATGAGCAGTTCTTC. It yields the protein CAISVTERSYNEQFF.